These 9 T cell receptor beta chains were all obtained from the same sample, sequenced in a study of blood T cells in healthy people across ages. A sample-barcoded 5' primer and a J-beta primer mix were used in a second PCR of roughly 6 to 11 cycles. TCRdb re-called the 5' RACE reads through MiXCR, storing one row per CDR3 protein. This sample carries about 1 million distinct CDR3 sequences, 40% to 45% of them seen once, and the ten largest clones take 15% to 20%. Source material: blood. These receptors all stem from a woman in her sixties in good health.

V usage is TRBV20-1 and J usage is TRBJ2-3, with TRBD2 identical over 7 bases. This CDR3 comprises 19 residues. Germline V lookup: CDR1 DFQATT, CDR2 SNEGSKA (reference sequence). The V segment lost 6 bases and the J segment 1 base; nucleotides outside the gene matches: 22. Written as DNA, the CDR3 is TGCAGTGCCTCTCATCCCGGGACCCCGGGAGGATGGGGCACAGATACGCAGTATTTT. Its translation: CSASHPGTPGGWGTDTQYF.

This clonotype was found once. This chain joins TRBV20-1 and TRBJ2-1; the D call may be TRBD1 or TRBD2 (5 bases each). The CDR3 length is 13 residues. Per germline, CDR1 DFQATT and CDR2 SNEGSKA (reference sequence). V lost 3 bases and J 5 bases, leaving 11 bases between the germline ends. CDR3 sequence reads: CSARGESHNEQFF. CDR3 DNA sequence: TGCAGTGCTAGGGGGGAGAGCCACAATGAGCAGTTCTTC.

The CDR3 sequence is CAITNKDRPYNEQFF. The CDR3 DNA reads as TGTGCCATCACTAACAAGGACAGGCCCTACAATGAGCAGTTCTTC. This chain uses TRBV10-3 with TRBJ2-1, with 7 bases fitting TRBD1. Germline loops: CDR1 ENHRY, CDR2 SYGVKD. V shed 7 bases and J 2 bases; nucleotides not matched to a gene: 8. This CDR3 has 15 residues.

Notes on this clonotype: The junction departs from the called germline gene at one end, perhaps through a read error. The chain has TRBV3-1 and TRBJ2-5, with a tentative D call TRBD2 (5 bases). The J call is doubtful: the DNA matches TRBJ2-7 better. This CDR3 has 15 residues. Looked up from germline, CDR1 is LGHDT and CDR2 is YNNKEL (reference sequence). CDR3 residues: CACSQNGVGRYEQYF. The CDR3 bases are TGTGCCTGCAGCCAGAACGGGGTTGGGAGATACGAGCAGTACTTC.

This chain joins TRBV3-1 and TRBJ1-5; D remains unclear. The ends were cut back, 4 bases at V and 2 bases at J, with 15 bases in the middle. The CDR3 sequence is 16 residues long. Germline CDR1 reads LGHDT; CDR2 reads YNNKEL (reference sequence). CDR3 sequence: CASSPQAQPGNQPQHF. CDR3 in DNA: TGTGCCAGCAGCCCCCAGGCCCAACCGGGCAATCAGCCCCAGCATTTT.

This chain links TRBV18 with TRBJ2-7; 9 bases map to TRBD1. Germline V gene lookup returns CDR1 KGHSH and CDR2 LQKENI. The CDR3 has 16 residues. V was clipped by 4 bases and J by 4 bases; unmatched bases: 11. The CDR3 here is CASSLTRLDRGYEQYF. The CDR3 region has the DNA TGTGCCAGCTCACTTACCAGGCTAGACAGGGGGTACGAGCAGTACTTC.

This clonotype was picked up a small number of times. The genes are TRBV6-5 and TRBJ2-5; 11 positions agree with TRBD2. Trimming cost V 0 bases and J 3 bases; bases outside gene matches: 12. CDR3 length equals 19 residues. Germline CDR1 reads MNHEY; CDR2 reads SVGAGI. CDR3 nucleotides: TGTGCCAGCAGTTACTCCGGGGCCCCACTAGCGGGAGTAGAAGAGACCCAGTACTTC. Amino acid sequence: CASSYSGAPLAGVEETQYF.

The rearrangement links TRBV20-1 to TRBJ1-1, with 8 positions matching TRBD1. The CDR3 loop spans 13 amino acids. Unmatched junction bases numbered 7, after V lost 5 bases and J lost 5 bases. Per germline, CDR1 DFQATT and CDR2 SNEGSKA (reference sequence). The CDR3 DNA reads as TGCAGTGCTCAAGGACAGGGAGAAACTGAAGCTTTCTTT. Encoded protein: CSAQGQGETEAFF.

In this sample, this clonotype turned up once. CDR3 nucleotides: TGTGCCAGCAGCTACGTGGGGCGGGGAAACATTCAGTACTTC. As protein: CASSYVGRGNIQYF. The chain employs TRBV7-9 and TRBJ2-4; possibly TRBD2 for D (6 bases). CDR1 and CDR2 (germline): SEHNR, FQNEAQ (reference sequence). The CDR3 runs to 14 residues. Trimming took 4 bases from V and 6 from J, leaving 13 bases between them. Together with reference TRBV7-9 and TRBJ2-4, the CDR3 gives the full variable domain: DTGVSQNPRHKITKRGQNVTFRCDPISEHNRLYWYRQTLGQGPEFLTYFQNEAQLEKSRLLSDRFSAERPKGSFSTLEIQRTEQGDSAMYLCASSYVGRGNIQYFGAGTRLSVL.